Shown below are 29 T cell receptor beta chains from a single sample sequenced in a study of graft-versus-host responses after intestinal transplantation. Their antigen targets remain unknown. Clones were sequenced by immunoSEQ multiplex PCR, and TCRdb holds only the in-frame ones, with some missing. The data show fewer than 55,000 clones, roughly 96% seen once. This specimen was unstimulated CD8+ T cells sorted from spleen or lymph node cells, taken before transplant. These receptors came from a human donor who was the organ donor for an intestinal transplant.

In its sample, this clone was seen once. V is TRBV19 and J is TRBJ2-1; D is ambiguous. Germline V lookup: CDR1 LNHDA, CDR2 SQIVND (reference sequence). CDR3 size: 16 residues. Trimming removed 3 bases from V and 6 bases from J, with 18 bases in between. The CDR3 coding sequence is TGTGCCAGTAGTATGGGTTCAGGTTTTATGGTCAATGAGCAGTTCTTC. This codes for CASSMGSGFMVNEQFF.

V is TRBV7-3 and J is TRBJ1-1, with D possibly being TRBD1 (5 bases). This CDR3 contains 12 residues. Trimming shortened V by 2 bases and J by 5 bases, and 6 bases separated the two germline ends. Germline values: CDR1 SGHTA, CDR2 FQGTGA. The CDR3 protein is CASSLRQTEAFF. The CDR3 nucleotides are TGTGCCAGCAGCTTACGACAGACTGAAGCTTTCTTT.

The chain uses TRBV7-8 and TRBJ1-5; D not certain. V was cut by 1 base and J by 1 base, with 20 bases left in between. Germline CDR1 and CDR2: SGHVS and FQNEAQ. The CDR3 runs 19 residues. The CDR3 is CASSLVVNLLAGSNQPQHF. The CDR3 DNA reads TGTGCCAGCAGCTTAGTCGTGAACCTCTTGGCTGGAAGCAATCAGCCCCAGCATTTT.

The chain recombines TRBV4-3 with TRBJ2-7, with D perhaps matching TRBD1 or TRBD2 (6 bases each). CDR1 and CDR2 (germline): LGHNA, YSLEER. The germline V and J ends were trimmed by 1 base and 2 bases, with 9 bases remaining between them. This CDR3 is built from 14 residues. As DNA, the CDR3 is TGCGCCAGCAGCCAAGGTCGGGGGCCCTACGAGCAGTACTTC. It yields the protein CASSQGRGPYEQYF.

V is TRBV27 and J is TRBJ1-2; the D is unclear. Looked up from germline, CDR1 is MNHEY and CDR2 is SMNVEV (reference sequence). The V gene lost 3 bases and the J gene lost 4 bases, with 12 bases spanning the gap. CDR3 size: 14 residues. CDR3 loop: CASSFRTGLYGYTF. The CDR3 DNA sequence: TGTGCCAGCAGTTTCCGGACGGGCCTCTATGGCTACACCTTC.

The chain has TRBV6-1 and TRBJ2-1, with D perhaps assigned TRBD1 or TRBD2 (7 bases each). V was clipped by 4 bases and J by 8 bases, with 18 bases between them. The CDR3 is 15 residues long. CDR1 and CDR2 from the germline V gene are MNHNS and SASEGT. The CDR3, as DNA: TGTGCCAGCAGTGGGACTAGACAGGGTTTCGATGAGCAGTTCTTC. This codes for CASSGTRQGFDEQFF.

As DNA, the CDR3 is TGTGCCAGCAGTTTGCGGGGATGGAATCAGCCCCAGCATTTT. It encodes CASSLRGWNQPQHF. The rearrangement links TRBV28 to TRBJ1-5; D unresolved. The V gene's germline CDR1 is MDHEN and CDR2 SYDVKM. Deletions cut 3 bases from V and 4 bases from J, with 10 bases between. The CDR3 has 14 amino acids.

The CDR3 spells CASIAGTSGYNEQFF. Here the CDR3 DNA reads TGTGCCAGCATAGCAGGGACTAGCGGATACAATGAGCAGTTCTTC. This chain links TRBV27 with TRBJ2-1; 11 positions match TRBD2. Germline trimming cut 7 bases from V and 4 bases from J; bases unmatched to any gene: 6. Germline lookup yields CDR1 MNHEY and CDR2 SMNVEV (reference sequence). The CDR3 runs 15 residues.

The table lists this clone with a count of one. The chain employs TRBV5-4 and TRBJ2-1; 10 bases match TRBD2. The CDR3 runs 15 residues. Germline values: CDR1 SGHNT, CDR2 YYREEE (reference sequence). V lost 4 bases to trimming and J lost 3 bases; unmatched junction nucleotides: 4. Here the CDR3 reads CASSRSGGDYNEQFF. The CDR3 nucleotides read TGTGCCAGCAGCAGGAGCGGGGGGGACTACAATGAGCAGTTCTTC.

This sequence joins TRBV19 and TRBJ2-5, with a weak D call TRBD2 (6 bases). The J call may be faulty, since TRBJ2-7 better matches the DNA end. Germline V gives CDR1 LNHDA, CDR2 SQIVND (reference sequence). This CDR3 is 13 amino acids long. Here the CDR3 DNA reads TGTGCCAGTAGTGCGGGACTCTCCTACGAGCAGTACTTC. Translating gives CASSAGLSYEQYF.

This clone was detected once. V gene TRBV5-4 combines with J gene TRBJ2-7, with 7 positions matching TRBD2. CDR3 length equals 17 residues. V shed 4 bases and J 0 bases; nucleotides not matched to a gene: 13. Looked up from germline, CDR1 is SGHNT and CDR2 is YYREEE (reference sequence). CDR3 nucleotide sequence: TGTGCCAGCAGCAAGCCCCAAGCGGGGTCCAGCTCCTACGAGCAGTACTTC. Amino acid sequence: CASSKPQAGSSSYEQYF.

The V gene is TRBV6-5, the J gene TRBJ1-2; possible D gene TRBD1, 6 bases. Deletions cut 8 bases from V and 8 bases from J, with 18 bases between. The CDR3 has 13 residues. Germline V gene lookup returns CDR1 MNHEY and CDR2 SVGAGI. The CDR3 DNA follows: TGTGCCAGCGGCAAACAGGGATGGGGCGGCTACACCTTC. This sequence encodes CASGKQGWGGYTF.

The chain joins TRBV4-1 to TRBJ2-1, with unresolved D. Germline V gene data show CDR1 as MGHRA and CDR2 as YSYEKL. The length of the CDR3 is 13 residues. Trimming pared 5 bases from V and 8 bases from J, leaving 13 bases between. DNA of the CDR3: TGCGCCAGCAGCATCAAACTGGTATATGAGCAGTTCTTC. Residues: CASSIKLVYEQFF.

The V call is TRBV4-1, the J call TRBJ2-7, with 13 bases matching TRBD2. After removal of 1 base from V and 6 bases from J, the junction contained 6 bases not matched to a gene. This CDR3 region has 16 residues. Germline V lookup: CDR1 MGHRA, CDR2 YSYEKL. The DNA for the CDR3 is TGCGCCAGCAGCCAAGCACCGGGACTAGCGGGGACCGAGCAGTACTTC. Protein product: CASSQAPGLAGTEQYF.

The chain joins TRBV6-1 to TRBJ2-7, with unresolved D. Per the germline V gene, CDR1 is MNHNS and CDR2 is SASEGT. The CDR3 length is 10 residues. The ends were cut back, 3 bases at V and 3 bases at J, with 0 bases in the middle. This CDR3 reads CASSDYEQYF. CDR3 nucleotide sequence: TGTGCCAGCAGTGACTACGAGCAGTACTTC.

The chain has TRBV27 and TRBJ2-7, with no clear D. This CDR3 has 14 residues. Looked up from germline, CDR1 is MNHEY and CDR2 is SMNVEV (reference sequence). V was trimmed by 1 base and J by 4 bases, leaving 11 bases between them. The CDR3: CASSLLGSVYEQYF. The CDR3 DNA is TGTGCCAGCAGTTTATTAGGTTCGGTGTACGAGCAGTACTTC.

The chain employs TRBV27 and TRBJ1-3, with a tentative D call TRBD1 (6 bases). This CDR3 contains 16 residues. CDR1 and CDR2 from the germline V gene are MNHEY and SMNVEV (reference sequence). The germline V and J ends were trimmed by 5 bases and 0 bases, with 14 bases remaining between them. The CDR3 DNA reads TGTGCCAGCAGTCGCAGGGGCCCGAGCTCTGGAAACACCATATATTTT. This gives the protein CASSRRGPSSGNTIYF.

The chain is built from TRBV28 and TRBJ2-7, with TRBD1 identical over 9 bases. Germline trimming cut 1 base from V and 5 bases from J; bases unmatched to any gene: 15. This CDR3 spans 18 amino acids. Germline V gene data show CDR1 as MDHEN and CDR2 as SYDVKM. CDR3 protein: CASSLSDYSRDRVHEQYF. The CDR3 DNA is TGTGCCAGCAGTTTATCCGACTATTCCCGGGACAGGGTACACGAGCAGTACTTC.

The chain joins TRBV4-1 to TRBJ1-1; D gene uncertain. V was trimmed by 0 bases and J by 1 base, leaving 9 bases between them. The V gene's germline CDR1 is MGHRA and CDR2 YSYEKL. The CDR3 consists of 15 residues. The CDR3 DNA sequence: TGCGCCAGCAGCCAAGACCACAGACAGAACACTGAAGCTTTCTTT. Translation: CASSQDHRQNTEAFF.

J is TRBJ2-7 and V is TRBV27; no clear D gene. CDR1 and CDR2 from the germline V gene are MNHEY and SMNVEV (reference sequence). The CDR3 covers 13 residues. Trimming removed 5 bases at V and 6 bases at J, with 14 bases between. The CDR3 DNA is TGTGCCAGCAGTCCCTCGGGTGATCCCGAGCAGTACTTC. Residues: CASSPSGDPEQYF.

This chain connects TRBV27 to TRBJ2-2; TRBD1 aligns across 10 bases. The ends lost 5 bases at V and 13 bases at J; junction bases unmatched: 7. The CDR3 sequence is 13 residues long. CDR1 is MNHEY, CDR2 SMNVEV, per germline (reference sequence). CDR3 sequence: CASSRKTGGGLFF. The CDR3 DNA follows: TGTGCCAGCAGTCGCAAGACAGGGGGCGGGCTGTTTTTT.

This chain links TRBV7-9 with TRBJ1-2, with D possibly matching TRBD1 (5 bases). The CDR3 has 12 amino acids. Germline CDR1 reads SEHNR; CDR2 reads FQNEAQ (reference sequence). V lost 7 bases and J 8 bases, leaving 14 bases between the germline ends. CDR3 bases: TGTGCCAGCACAGATATAGGGGACGGCTACACCTTC. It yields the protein CASTDIGDGYTF.

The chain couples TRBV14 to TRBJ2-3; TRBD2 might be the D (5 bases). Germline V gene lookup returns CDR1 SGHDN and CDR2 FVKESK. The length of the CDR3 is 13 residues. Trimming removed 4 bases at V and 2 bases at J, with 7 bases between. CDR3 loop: CASSRGDTDTQYF. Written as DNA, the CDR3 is TGTGCCAGCAGCCGGGGAGACACAGATACGCAGTATTTT.

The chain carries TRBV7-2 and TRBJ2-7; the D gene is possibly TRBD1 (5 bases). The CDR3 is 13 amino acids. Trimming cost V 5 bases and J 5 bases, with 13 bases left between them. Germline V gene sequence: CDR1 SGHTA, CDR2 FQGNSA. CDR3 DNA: TGTGCCAGCAGCCTAATGACAGCCAACGAGCAGTACTTC. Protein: CASSLMTANEQYF.

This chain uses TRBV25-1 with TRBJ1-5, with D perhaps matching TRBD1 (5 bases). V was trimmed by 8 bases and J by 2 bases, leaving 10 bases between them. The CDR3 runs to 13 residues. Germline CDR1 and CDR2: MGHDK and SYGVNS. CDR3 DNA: TGTGCCAGCCAGGGTTGGGGCAATCAGCCCCAGCATTTT. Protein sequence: CASQGWGNQPQHF. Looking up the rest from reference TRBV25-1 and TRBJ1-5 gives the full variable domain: EADIYQTPRYLVIGTGKKITLECSQTMGHDKMYWYQQDPGMELHLIHYSYGVNSTEKGDLSSESTVSRIRTEHFPLTLESARPSHTSQYLCASQGWGNQPQHFGDGTRLSIL.

The CDR3 region is CASRSGTSPHNEQFF. CDR3 in DNA: TGCGCCAGCAGATCCGGGACTAGTCCCCACAATGAGCAGTTCTTC. This chain uses TRBV5-1 with TRBJ2-1, with TRBD2 matching 8 bases. Germline CDR1 reads SGHRS; CDR2 reads YFSETQ. The CDR3 covers 15 residues. The junction had 9 bases not matched to a gene; V was cut back by 5 bases and J by 5 bases.

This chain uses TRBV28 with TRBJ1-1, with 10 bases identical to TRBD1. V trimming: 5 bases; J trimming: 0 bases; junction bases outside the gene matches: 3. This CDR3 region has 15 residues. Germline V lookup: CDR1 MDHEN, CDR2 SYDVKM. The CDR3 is CASSDRGPLNTEAFF. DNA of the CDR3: TGTGCCAGCAGTGACAGGGGGCCGTTGAACACTGAAGCTTTCTTT.

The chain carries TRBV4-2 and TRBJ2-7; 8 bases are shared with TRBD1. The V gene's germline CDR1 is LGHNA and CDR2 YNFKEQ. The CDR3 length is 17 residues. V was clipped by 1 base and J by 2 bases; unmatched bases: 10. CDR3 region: CASSQGTGTGFAYEQYF. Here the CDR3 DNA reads TGTGCCAGCAGCCAAGGCACCGGGACAGGTTTCGCCTACGAGCAGTACTTC.

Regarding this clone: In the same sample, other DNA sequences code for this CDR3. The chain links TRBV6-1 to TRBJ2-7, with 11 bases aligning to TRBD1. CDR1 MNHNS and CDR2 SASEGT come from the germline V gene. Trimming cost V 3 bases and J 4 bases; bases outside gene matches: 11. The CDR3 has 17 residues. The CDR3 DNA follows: TGTGCCAGCAGTGAGCCAAGATCGGACAGGGGGCATTACGAGCAGTACTTC. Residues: CASSEPRSDRGHYEQYF.